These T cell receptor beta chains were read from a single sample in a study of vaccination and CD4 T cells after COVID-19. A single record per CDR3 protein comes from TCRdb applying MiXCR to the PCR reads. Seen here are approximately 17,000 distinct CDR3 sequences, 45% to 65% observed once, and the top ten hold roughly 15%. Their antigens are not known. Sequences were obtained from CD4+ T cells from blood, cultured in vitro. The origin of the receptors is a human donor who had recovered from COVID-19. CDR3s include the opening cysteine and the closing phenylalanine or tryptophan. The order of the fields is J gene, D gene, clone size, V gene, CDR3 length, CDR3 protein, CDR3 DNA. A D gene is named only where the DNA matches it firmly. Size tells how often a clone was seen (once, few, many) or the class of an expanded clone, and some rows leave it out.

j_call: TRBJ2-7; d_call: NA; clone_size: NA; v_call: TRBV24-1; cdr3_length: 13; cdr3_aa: CATSDPQNYEQYF; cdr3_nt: TGTGCCACCAGTGATCCACAGAACTACGAGCAGTACTTC
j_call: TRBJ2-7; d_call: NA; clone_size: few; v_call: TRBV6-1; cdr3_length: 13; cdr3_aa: CASNPRGVDEQYF; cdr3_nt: TGTGCCAGCAATCCCAGGGGTGTGGACGAGCAGTACTTC
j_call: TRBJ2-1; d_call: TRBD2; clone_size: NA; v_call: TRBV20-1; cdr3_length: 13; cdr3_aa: CSARVASGNEQFF; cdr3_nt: TGCAGTGCTAGAGTCGCTAGCGGAAATGAGCAGTTCTTC
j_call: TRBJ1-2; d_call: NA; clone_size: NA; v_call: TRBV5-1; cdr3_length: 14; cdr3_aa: CASSLETGSGGYTF; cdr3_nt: TGCGCCAGCAGCTTGGAAACAGGGTCGGGTGGCTACACCTTC
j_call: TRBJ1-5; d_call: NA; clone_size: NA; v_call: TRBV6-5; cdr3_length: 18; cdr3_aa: CASSSDRGGGYSNQPQHF; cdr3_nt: TGTGCCAGCAGTTCCGACCGAGGGGGGGGTTATAGCAATCAGCCCCAGCATTTT
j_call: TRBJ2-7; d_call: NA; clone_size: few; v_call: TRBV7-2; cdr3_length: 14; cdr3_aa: CASSTPTGFDEQYF; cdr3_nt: TGTGCCAGCAGCACACCTACAGGGTTCGACGAGCAGTACTTC
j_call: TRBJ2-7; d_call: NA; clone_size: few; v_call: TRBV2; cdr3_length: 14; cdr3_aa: CASSDFDPNYEQYF; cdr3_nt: TGTGCCAGCAGTGATTTCGACCCAAACTACGAGCAGTACTTC
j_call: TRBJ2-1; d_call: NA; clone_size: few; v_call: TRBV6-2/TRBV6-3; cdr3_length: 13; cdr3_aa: CASSYSSLNEQFF; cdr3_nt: TGTGCCAGCAGTTACTCGTCTCTCAATGAGCAGTTCTTC
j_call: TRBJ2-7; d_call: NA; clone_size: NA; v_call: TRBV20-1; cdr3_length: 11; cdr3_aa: CSASDFNEQYF; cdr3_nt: TGCAGTGCTAGTGACTTCAACGAGCAGTACTTC
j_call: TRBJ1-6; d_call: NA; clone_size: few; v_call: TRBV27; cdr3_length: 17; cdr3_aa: CASSLLGRRTYNSPLHF; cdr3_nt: TGTGCCAGCAGTTTACTTGGTAGGAGAACCTATAATTCACCCCTCCACTTT
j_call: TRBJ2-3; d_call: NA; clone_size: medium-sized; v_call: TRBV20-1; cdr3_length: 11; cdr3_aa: CSAGYVDTQYF; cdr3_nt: TGCAGTGCCGGTTATGTCGATACGCAGTATTTT
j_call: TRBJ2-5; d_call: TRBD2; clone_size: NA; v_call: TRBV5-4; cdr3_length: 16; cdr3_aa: CASSLGLAGGPETQYF; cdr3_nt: TGTGCCAGCAGCTTGGGCCTAGCGGGGGGGCCGGAGACCCAGTACTTC
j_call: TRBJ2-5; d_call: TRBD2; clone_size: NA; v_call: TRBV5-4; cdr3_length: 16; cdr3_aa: CASSLPSGSGQETQYF; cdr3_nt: TGTGCCAGCAGCTTGCCTAGCGGGAGTGGGCAAGAGACCCAGTACTTC
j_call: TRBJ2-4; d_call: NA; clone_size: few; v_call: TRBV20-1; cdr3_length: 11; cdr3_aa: CSAQGMNIQYF; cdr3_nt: TGCAGTGCGCAGGGGATGAACATTCAGTACTTC
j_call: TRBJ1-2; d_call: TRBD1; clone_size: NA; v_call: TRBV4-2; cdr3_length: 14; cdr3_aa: CASSRSGTADGYTF; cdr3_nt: TGTGCCAGCAGCCGATCAGGGACAGCGGATGGCTACACCTTC
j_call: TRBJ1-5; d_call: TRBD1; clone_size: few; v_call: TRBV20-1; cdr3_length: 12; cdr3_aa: CSAWDRNQPQHF; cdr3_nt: TGCAGTGCTTGGGACAGAAATCAGCCCCAGCATTTT
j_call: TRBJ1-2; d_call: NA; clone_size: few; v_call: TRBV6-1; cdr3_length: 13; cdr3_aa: CASSEQQSYGYTF; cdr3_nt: TGTGCCAGCAGTGAGCAACAAAGCTATGGCTACACCTTC
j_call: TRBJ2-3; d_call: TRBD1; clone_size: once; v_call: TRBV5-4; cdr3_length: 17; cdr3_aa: CASSLVTFGTVTDTQYF; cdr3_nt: TGTGCCAGCAGCTTGGTGACTTTTGGGACAGTCACAGATACGCAGTATTTT
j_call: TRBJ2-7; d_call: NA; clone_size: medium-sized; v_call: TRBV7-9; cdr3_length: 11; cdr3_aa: CASSLSYEQYF; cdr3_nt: TGTGCCAGCAGCCTCTCCTACGAGCAGTACTTC
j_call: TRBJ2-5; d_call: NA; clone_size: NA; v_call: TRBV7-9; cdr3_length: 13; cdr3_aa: CASSLNGRETQYF; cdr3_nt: TGTGCCAGCAGCTTAAACGGGCGGGAGACCCAGTACTTC
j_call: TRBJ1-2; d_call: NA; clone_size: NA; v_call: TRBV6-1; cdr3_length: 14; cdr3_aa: CASSAATSGYGYTF; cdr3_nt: TGTGCCAGCAGTGCGGCCACTTCAGGCTATGGCTACACCTTC
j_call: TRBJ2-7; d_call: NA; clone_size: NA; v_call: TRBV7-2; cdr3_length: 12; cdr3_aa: CASSPGPPGLYF; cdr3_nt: TGTGCCAGCAGCCCCGGACCCCCGGGTTTGTACTTC
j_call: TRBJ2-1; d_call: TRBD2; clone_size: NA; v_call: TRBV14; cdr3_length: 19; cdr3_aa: CASSQAILAGGSSYNEQFF; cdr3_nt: TGTGCCAGCAGCCAAGCTATACTAGCGGGGGGGAGCTCCTACAATGAGCAGTTCTTC
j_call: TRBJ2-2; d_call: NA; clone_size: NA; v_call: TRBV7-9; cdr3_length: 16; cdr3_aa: CASSPSGGQDTGELFF; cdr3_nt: TGTGCCAGCAGCCCTTCCGGGGGGCAGGACACCGGGGAGCTGTTTTTT
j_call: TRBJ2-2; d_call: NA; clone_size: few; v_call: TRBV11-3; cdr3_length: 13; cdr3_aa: CASSIRDPGELFF; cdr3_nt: TGTGCCAGCAGCATAAGGGATCCCGGGGAGCTGTTTTTT
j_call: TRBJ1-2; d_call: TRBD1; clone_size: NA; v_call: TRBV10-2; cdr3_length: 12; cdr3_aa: CASGRTGDGYTF; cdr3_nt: TGCGCCAGCGGACGGACAGGCGATGGCTACACCTTC
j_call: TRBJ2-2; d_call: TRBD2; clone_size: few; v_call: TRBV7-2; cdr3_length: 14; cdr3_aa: CASSRGLAAGELFF; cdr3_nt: TGTGCCAGCAGCCGTGGACTAGCCGCCGGGGAGCTGTTTTTT
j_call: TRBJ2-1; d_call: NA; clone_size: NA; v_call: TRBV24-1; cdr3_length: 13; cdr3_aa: CATSDLSPNEQFF; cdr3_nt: TGTGCCACCAGTGATTTGTCGCCGAATGAGCAGTTCTTC
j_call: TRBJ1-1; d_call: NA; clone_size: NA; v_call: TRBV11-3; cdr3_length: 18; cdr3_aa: CASSLDGVWGRLNTEAFF; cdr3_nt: TGTGCCAGCAGCTTAGATGGGGTATGGGGGCGCTTGAACACTGAAGCTTTCTTT
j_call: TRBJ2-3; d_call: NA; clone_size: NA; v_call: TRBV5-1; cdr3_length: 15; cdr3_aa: CASSLGWRGTDTQYF; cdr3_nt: TGCGCCAGCAGCTTGGGCTGGAGGGGTACAGATACGCAGTATTTT
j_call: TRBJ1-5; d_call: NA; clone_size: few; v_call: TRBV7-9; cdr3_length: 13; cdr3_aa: CASSSNANQPQHF; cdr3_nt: TGTGCCAGCAGCTCGAACGCCAATCAGCCCCAGCATTTT
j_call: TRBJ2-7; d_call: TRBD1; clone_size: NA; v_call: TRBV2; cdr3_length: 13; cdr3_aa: CASKDRASYEQYF; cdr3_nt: TGTGCCAGCAAGGACAGGGCCTCCTACGAGCAGTACTTC
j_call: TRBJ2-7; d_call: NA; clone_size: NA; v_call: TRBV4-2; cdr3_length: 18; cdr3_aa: CASSQATSARGLSYEQYF; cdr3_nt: TGTGCCAGCAGCCAAGCGACCTCCGCTAGGGGTTTATCCTACGAGCAGTACTTC
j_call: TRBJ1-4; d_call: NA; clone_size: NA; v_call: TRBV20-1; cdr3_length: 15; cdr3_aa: CSARELRGGGEKLFF; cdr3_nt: TGCAGTGCTAGAGAGTTGAGGGGGGGGGGTGAAAAACTGTTTTTT
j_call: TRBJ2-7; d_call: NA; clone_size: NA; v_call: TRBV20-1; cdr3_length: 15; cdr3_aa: CSASPTTRFSYEQYF; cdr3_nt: TGCAGTGCTAGCCCGACGACTAGATTCTCCTACGAGCAGTACTTC
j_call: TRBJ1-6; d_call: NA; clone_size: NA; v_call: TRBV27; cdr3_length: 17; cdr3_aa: CASSLFFSAPGASPLHF; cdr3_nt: TGTGCCAGCAGTTTATTTTTCTCCGCACCCGGGGCCTCACCCCTCCACTTT
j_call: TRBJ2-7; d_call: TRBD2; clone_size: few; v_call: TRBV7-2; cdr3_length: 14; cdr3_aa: CASSDWGLVYEQYF; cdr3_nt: TGTGCCAGCAGCGACTGGGGACTAGTGTACGAGCAGTACTTC
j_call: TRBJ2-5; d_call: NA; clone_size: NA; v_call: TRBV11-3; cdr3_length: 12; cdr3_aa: CASSFSEETQYF; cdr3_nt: TGTGCCAGCAGCTTTAGTGAGGAGACCCAGTACTTC
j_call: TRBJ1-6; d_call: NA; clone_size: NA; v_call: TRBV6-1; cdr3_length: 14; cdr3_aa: CASSTKTGGTPLHF; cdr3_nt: TGTGCCAGCAGTACCAAGACGGGAGGTACACCCCTCCACTTT
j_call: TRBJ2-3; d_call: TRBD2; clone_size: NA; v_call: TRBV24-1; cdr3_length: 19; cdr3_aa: CATSGPLRERPLGTDTQYF; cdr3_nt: TGTGCCACCAGTGGCCCCTTGCGGGAGCGACCTCTTGGCACAGATACGCAGTATTTT
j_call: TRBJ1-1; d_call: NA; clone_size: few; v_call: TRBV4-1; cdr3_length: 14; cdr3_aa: CASSQRTQNTEAFF; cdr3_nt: TGCGCCAGCAGCCAAAGGACTCAGAACACTGAAGCTTTCTTT
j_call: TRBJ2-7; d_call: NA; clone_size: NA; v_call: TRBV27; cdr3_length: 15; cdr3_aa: CASSLLGGTSYEQYF; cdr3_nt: TGTGCCAGCAGTTTACTAGGTGGCACCTCCTACGAGCAGTACTTC
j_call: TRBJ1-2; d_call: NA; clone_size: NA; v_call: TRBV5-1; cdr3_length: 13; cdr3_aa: CASSFGGNYGYTF; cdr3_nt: TGCGCCAGCAGCTTTGGGGGAAACTATGGCTACACCTTC
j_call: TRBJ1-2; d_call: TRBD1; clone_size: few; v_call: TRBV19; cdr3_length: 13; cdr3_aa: CASNEDRDRGYTF; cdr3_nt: TGTGCCAGTAATGAGGACAGGGACCGGGGCTACACCTTC